One and the same sample provided the 5 T cell receptor beta chains below, sequenced in a study of T cells in Graves' hyperthyroidism and ophthalmopathy. Researchers amplified the TCR beta CDR3 regions from RNA transcripts. First-round RT-PCR targeting the TCR CDR3 was performed with the HTBI primer set. TCRdb re-called the multiplex PCR reads through MiXCR, storing one row per CDR3 protein. The data contain around 800,000 distinct CDR3 sequences, approximately 40% of them singletons. The source material was blood. The receptors were sampled from a man younger than 30 with Graves' hyperthyroidism.

With respect to this clonotype: The conserved final phenylalanine or tryptophan is absent from the CDR3, which likely points to a read error. The rearrangement links TRBV4-1 to TRBJ1-3; no definite D call. V lost 0 bases and J lost 4, with 10 bases in between. The CDR3 has 15 amino acids. Looked up from germline, CDR1 is MGHRA and CDR2 is YSYEKL. The CDR3 region is CASSQEAGSGNTIYL. CDR3 DNA: TGCGCCAGCAGCCAAGAAGCAGGATCAGGAAACACCATATATCTT.

About this clonotype: An end of the junction differs from the germline gene, which may be a read error. V gene TRBV7-9 combines with J gene TRBJ2-5; 7 bases line up with TRBD2. CDR1 is SEHNR, CDR2 FQNEAQ, per germline (reference sequence). CDR3 length equals 16 residues. The CDR3 region is CASSQERAGIQETQYF. The CDR3 nucleotides are TGCGCCAGCAGCCAAGAAAGAGCGGGGATACAAGAGACCCAGTACTTC.

This clonotype appeared a single time. The chain links TRBV20-1 to TRBJ1-4; D is unresolved. This CDR3 spans 15 amino acids. V lost 0 bases and J lost 0, with 8 bases in between. Germline CDR1 and CDR2: DFQATT and SNEGSKA (reference sequence). CDR3 sequence reads: CSARDHRATNEKLFF. DNA of the CDR3: TGCAGTGCTAGAGATCATAGGGCAACTAATGAAAAACTGTTTTTT.

This chain links TRBV7-2 with TRBJ1-6; D ambiguous. The V gene lost 1 base and the J gene lost 16 bases, with 5 bases spanning the gap. The CDR3 consists of 10 residues. The germline gives CDR1 SGHTA, CDR2 FQGNSA. This CDR3 reads CASSLVTLHF. Written as DNA, the CDR3 is TGTGCCAGCAGCTTAGTTACTCTCCACTTT.

This clonotype was found a few times. The chain uses TRBV5-8 and TRBJ2-7; TRBD2 agrees at 8 bases. The V segment lost 1 base and the J segment 4 bases; nucleotides outside the gene matches: 4. CDR3 length: 14 residues. Germline V gene lookup returns CDR1 SGHTS and CDR2 YDEGEE. CDR3: CASSLLSGSYEQYF. Written as DNA, the CDR3 is TGTGCCAGCAGCTTGCTAAGCGGGAGTTACGAGCAGTACTTC. The entire variable domain, with the rest obtained from reference TRBV5-8 and TRBJ2-7, is as follows: EAGVTQSPTHLIKTRGQQATLRCSPISGHTSVYWYQQALGLGLQFLLWYDEGEERNRGNFPPRFSGRQFPNYSSELNVNALELEDSALYLCASSLLSGSYEQYFGPGTRLTVT.